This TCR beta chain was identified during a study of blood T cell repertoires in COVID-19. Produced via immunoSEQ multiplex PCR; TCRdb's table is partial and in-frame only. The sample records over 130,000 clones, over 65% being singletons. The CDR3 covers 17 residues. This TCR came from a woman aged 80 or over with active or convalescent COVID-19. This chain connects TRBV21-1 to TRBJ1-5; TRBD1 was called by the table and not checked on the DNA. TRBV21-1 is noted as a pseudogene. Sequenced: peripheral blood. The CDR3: CASSKVKGTGDPQPQHF. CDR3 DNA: TGTGCCAGCAGCAAAGTGAAGGGGACAGGGGATCCTCAGCCCCAGCATTTT.